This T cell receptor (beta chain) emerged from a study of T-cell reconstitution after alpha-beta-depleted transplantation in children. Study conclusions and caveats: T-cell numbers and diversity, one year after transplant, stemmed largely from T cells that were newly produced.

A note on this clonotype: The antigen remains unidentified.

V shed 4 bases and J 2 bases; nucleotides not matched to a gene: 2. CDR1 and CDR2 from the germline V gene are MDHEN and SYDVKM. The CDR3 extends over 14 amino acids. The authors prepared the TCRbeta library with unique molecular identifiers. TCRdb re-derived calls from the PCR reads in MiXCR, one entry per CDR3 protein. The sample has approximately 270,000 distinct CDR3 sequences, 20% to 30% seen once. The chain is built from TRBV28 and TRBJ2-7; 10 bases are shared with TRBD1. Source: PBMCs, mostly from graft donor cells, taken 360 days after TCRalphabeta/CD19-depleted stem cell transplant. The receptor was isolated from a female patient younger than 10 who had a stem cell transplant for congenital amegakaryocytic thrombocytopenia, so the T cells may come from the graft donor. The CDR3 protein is CASSYGQGAYEQYF. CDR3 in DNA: TGTGCCAGCAGTTACGGACAGGGGGCCTACGAGCAGTACTTC.